What follows are 27 T cell receptor beta chains derived from one specimen sequenced in a study of OX40 agonist ivuxolimab in advanced cancers. Only in-frame clones appear in the TCRdb table, and some are missing; sequencing was by immunoSEQ multiplex PCR. The repertoire includes approximately 20,000 clones, around 68% of them detected once, and roughly 13% sits in the top ten. Material: CD4+ or CD8+ T cells sorted from blood, obtained in a trial of the OX40 agonist ivuxolimab. These receptor sequences come from an adult with an advanced solid tumor such as melanoma, head and neck, liver or kidney cancer.

This chain joins TRBV2 and TRBJ1-2; 10 nucleotides match TRBD1. The germline V gene encodes CDR1 SNHLY and CDR2 FYNNEI. J was trimmed by 3 bases and V by 8 bases; bases with no gene match: 9. This CDR3 spans 15 amino acids. The CDR3 DNA follows: TGTGCCAGCCCTGAACGCGGGACAGGGGACTATGGCTACACCTTC. Amino acids: CASPERGTGDYGYTF.

The chain links TRBV7-9 to TRBJ2-1; TRBD2 agrees at 10 bases. Unmatched junction bases numbered 12, after V lost 4 bases and J lost 6 bases. CDR1 SEHNR and CDR2 FQNEAQ come from the germline V gene (reference sequence). The CDR3 extends over 17 amino acids. CDR3 sequence reads: CASSSRTSGAPRNEQFF. CDR3 DNA: TGTGCCAGCAGCTCTCGGACTAGCGGAGCTCCCCGCAATGAGCAGTTCTTC. Looking up the rest from reference TRBV7-9 and TRBJ2-1 gives the full variable domain: DTGVSQNPRHKITKRGQNVTFRCDPISEHNRLYWYRQTLGQGPEFLTYFQNEAQLEKSRLLSDRFSAERPKGSFSTLEIQRTEQGDSAMYLCASSSRTSGAPRNEQFFGPGTRLTVL.

The genes are TRBV6-5 and TRBJ1-3; D perhaps matches TRBD1 (6 bases). The CDR3 extends over 14 amino acids. V was cut by 2 bases and J by 6 bases, with 11 bases left in between. CDR1 is MNHEY and CDR2 is SVGAGI in the germline V gene. This CDR3 reads CASSYGQGINTIYF. In nucleotides, the CDR3 is TGTGCCAGCAGTTACGGTCAGGGGATAAACACCATATATTTT.

This rearrangement joins TRBV28 to TRBJ2-1, with D possibly called TRBD1 or TRBD2 (5 bases each). Trimming left V 5 bases short and J 5 bases short, with 16 bases between. Germline CDR1 and CDR2: MDHEN and SYDVKM. This CDR3 has 15 amino acids. The CDR3 loop reads CASSLGTSRHNEQFF. The CDR3, as DNA: TGTGCCAGCAGTCTTGGGACCTCCCGACACAATGAGCAGTTCTTC.

The chain has TRBV6-5 and TRBJ2-5; 8 bases fit TRBD1. In germline, CDR1 is MNHEY, CDR2 SVGAGI. V lost 8 bases to trimming and J lost 4 bases; unmatched junction nucleotides: 12. The CDR3 length is 15 residues. The CDR3 reads CASAMFRGLRETQYF. The CDR3 DNA is TGTGCCAGCGCAATGTTCAGGGGGCTGCGAGAGACCCAGTACTTC.

This sequence joins TRBV9 and TRBJ2-7; the match to TRBD2 covers 7 bases. Germline trimming cut 3 bases from V and 5 bases from J; bases unmatched to any gene: 11. CDR3 length: 15 amino acids. Germline V lookup: CDR1 SGDLS, CDR2 YYNGEE. CDR3 sequence: CASSESLAVRDEQYF. CDR3 bases: TGTGCCAGCAGCGAGTCGCTAGCGGTTAGGGACGAGCAGTACTTC.

The chain couples TRBV4-2 to TRBJ2-3; TRBD2 agrees at 7 bases. This CDR3 is 19 amino acids long. Germline CDR1 LGHNA, CDR2 YNFKEQ. V shed 0 bases and J 3 bases; nucleotides not matched to a gene: 15. The DNA of the CDR3 is TGTGCCAGCAGCCAAGATCGCGCCAAAATGGGCGGGAGAACAGATACGCAGTATTTT. It codes for CASSQDRAKMGGRTDTQYF.

The V gene is TRBV6-6, the J gene TRBJ2-7; D unclear. With 7 bases removed from V and 6 bases from J, the gap between germline ends came to 16 bases. This CDR3 has 13 residues. The germline V gene has CDR1 MNHNY and CDR2 SVGAGI (reference sequence). CDR3 sequence (DNA): TGTGCCAGCAACGAACCCAGCGACGGCGAGCAGTACTTC. Translation: CASNEPSDGEQYF.

The chain uses TRBV6-6 and TRBJ1-1; D is ambiguous. CDR1 is MNHNY and CDR2 is SVGAGI in the germline V gene (reference sequence). Between the trimmed V and J ends, which lost 5 bases and 1 base, there was a span of 8 bases. CDR3 length: 13 residues. This CDR3 is CASSDRENTEAFF. CDR3 bases: TGTGCCAGCAGTGACCGGGAGAACACTGAAGCTTTCTTT.

This clone was counted a few times. V is TRBV19 and J is TRBJ2-1; 9 positions agree with TRBD2. In germline, CDR1 is LNHDA, CDR2 SQIVND (reference sequence). V lost 1 base and J lost 7; bases outside the gene matches: 5. The CDR3 has 15 residues. Here the CDR3 reads CASSIGIAGENEQFF. The CDR3 DNA reads TGTGCCAGTAGTATAGGGATAGCGGGGGAGAATGAGCAGTTCTTC.

CDR3 amino acids: CASSQLAGAYNEQFF. Written as DNA, the CDR3 is TGTGCCAGCAGCCAACTAGCGGGGGCCTACAATGAGCAGTTCTTC. The V call is TRBV7-3, the J call TRBJ2-1; 11 nucleotides match TRBD2. Germline trimming cut 5 bases from V and 2 bases from J; bases unmatched to any gene: 2. Germline V CDR1 and CDR2: SGHTA, FQGTGA. The CDR3 consists of 15 residues.

The chain uses TRBV5-6 and TRBJ2-5; 10 bases are a match to TRBD2. The J call may be wrong; the DNA end is better matched by TRBJ2-7. The CDR3 consists of 14 residues. CDR1 is SGHDT, CDR2 YYEEEE, per germline. The CDR3 reads CASSLTSGVYEQYF. CDR3 DNA sequence: TGTGCCAGCAGCTTGACTAGCGGGGTGTACGAGCAGTACTTC.

This chain links TRBV7-6 with TRBJ1-1, with 8 bases identical to TRBD1. The germline gives CDR1 SGHVS, CDR2 FNYEAQ. V shed 3 bases and J 5 bases; nucleotides not matched to a gene: 8. The length of the CDR3 is 15 residues. DNA for the CDR3: TGTGCCAGCAGCTTGGATGACAGGGGAAGGACTGAAGCTTTCTTT. Translated, it gives CASSLDDRGRTEAFF.

The chain uses TRBV6-6 and TRBJ2-3; D is unresolved. V was shortened by 2 bases and J by 2 bases, with 11 bases between the two germline ends. This CDR3 comprises 15 residues. Germline V gives CDR1 MNHNY, CDR2 SVGAGI (reference sequence). The CDR3 loop is CASSYRAEPTDTQYF. DNA for the CDR3: TGTGCCAGCAGTTACAGGGCGGAGCCCACAGATACGCAGTATTTT.

The chain uses TRBV4-1 and TRBJ2-2; 7 bases match TRBD1. CDR3 length: 17 residues. V trimming: 4 bases; J trimming: 4 bases; junction bases outside the gene matches: 12. Germline V lookup: CDR1 MGHRA, CDR2 YSYEKL. The CDR3 region is CASSLLRRQGPTGELFF. CDR3 DNA: TGCGCCAGCAGCCTACTCCGTAGACAGGGCCCCACCGGGGAGCTGTTTTTT.

This clone occurred a few times. The chain links TRBV6-6 to TRBJ2-1; TRBD2 matches 8 bases. Germline loops: CDR1 MNHNY, CDR2 SVGAGI (reference sequence). The CDR3 spans 14 residues. Trimming removed 5 bases from V and 2 bases from J; junction bases left unmatched: 2. The CDR3 DNA is TGTGCCAGCAGTACGGGGGGGCCCTACAATGAGCAGTTCTTC. This translates into CASSTGGPYNEQFF.

The chain employs TRBV27 and TRBJ1-2, with TRBD1 as a possible D gene (5 bases). The CDR3 consists of 12 residues. Germline V lookup: CDR1 MNHEY, CDR2 SMNVEV (reference sequence). V was cut by 6 bases and J by 5 bases, with 10 bases left in between. The CDR3 here is CASRGTEYGYTF. The CDR3 DNA reads TGTGCCAGCAGGGGGACGGAATATGGCTACACCTTC.

In its sample, this clone is medium-sized. At one end the junction does not follow the germline gene, possibly because of a read error. This chain uses TRBV7-7 with TRBJ2-2; D might be TRBD2 (7 bases). Germline values: CDR1 SSHAT, CDR2 FNYEAQ (reference sequence). CDR3 length: 17 residues. Written as DNA, the CDR3 is TGTGCTAGCAGCTCCCGTGGGGGGGGCGAAAATAACGGGGAGCTGTTTTTT. It encodes CASSSRGGGENNGELFF.

J is TRBJ1-2 and V is TRBV10-3; 12 bases align to TRBD1. The CDR3 covers 17 residues. Germline values: CDR1 ENHRY, CDR2 SYGVKD. V was clipped by 8 bases and J by 0 bases; unmatched bases: 10. CDR3 nucleotides: TGTGCCATCTCGGTCGGGGACAGGGGGCTTTCTAACTATGGCTACACCTTC. Its translation is CAISVGDRGLSNYGYTF.

This sequence joins TRBV19 and TRBJ2-7; 9 bases map to TRBD1. The germline CDR1 and CDR2 sequences are LNHDA and SQIVND (reference sequence). V dropped 4 bases and J dropped 1; count of bases not matched to a gene: 5. This CDR3 is built from 15 residues. The CDR3 coding sequence is TGTGCCAGTAGTAATCCGGGACAGGGTTCCTACGAGCAGTACTTC. This encodes CASSNPGQGSYEQYF.

The V call is TRBV7-2, the J call TRBJ2-5, with D unresolved. The J call may be incorrect, as the DNA end agrees better with TRBJ2-7. The CDR3 contains 15 residues. Germline lookup yields CDR1 SGHTA and CDR2 FQGNSA. The CDR3 region has the DNA TGTGCCAGCAGCTTAACAAGACGTCCCGACTACGAGCAGTACTTC. It translates to CASSLTRRPDYEQYF.

The rearrangement links TRBV6-4 to TRBJ2-2; D is undetermined. With 6 bases removed from V and 5 bases from J, the gap between germline ends came to 13 bases. CDR3 length: 14 residues. The germline CDR1 and CDR2 sequences are MRHNA and SNTAGT. CDR3 nucleotide sequence: TGTGCCAGCAGCGCCGTTGGGCCGACCGGGGAGCTGTTTTTT. As protein: CASSAVGPTGELFF.

V and J are TRBV27 and TRBJ2-7; 7 bases fit TRBD1. The germline V gene has CDR1 MNHEY and CDR2 SMNVEV (reference sequence). The length of the CDR3 is 14 residues. Trimming at V came to 6 bases and at J to 3 bases, leaving 8 bases not matched to a gene. The CDR3 here is CASSFRDSFYEQYF. The CDR3 bases are TGTGCCAGCAGCTTTAGGGACAGTTTCTACGAGCAGTACTTC.

The chain combines TRBV11-2 with TRBJ2-4, with unresolved D. This CDR3 comprises 11 residues. V lost 5 bases, J lost 8 bases, and 7 bases lay in between. Germline V gene lookup returns CDR1 SGHAT and CDR2 FQNNGV. Here the CDR3 reads CASSIIDIQYF. The CDR3, as DNA: TGTGCCAGCAGCATAATAGACATTCAGTACTTC.

The chain links TRBV5-6 to TRBJ2-7; D not certain. The CDR3 has 15 residues. Trimming pared 0 bases from V and 3 bases from J, leaving 13 bases between. CDR1 SGHDT and CDR2 YYEEEE come from the germline V gene. CDR3 sequence (DNA): TGTGCCAGCAGCTTGGATACGGCCCCAATCTACGAGCAGTACTTC. Amino acids: CASSLDTAPIYEQYF. Complete variable domain (other parts from reference TRBV5-6 and TRBJ2-7): DAGVTQSPTHLIKTRGQQVTLRCSPKSGHDTVSWYQQALGQGPQFIFQYYEEEERQRGNFPDRFSGHQFPNYSSELNVNALLLGDSALYLCASSLDTAPIYEQYFGPGTRLTVT.

This clone was observed a handful of times. The rearrangement uses TRBV29-1 and TRBJ2-7; 8 positions match TRBD1. CDR1 is SQVTM, CDR2 ANQGSEA, per germline. Trimming at V came to 7 bases and at J to 4 bases, leaving 3 bases not matched to a gene. The CDR3 extends over 11 amino acids. CDR3 nucleotides: TGCAGCGCCGGGACAGGATACGAGCAGTACTTC. Protein sequence: CSAGTGYEQYF.

This clone was seen a few times. The chain uses TRBV6-5 and TRBJ2-7, with a weak D call TRBD2 (6 bases). This CDR3 comprises 15 residues. V was clipped by 5 bases and J by 2 bases, with 16 bases between them. Germline values: CDR1 MNHEY, CDR2 SVGAGI. The CDR3 reads CASSPGEAATYEQYF. CDR3 bases: TGTGCCAGCAGTCCCGGGGAGGCCGCAACCTACGAGCAGTACTTC.